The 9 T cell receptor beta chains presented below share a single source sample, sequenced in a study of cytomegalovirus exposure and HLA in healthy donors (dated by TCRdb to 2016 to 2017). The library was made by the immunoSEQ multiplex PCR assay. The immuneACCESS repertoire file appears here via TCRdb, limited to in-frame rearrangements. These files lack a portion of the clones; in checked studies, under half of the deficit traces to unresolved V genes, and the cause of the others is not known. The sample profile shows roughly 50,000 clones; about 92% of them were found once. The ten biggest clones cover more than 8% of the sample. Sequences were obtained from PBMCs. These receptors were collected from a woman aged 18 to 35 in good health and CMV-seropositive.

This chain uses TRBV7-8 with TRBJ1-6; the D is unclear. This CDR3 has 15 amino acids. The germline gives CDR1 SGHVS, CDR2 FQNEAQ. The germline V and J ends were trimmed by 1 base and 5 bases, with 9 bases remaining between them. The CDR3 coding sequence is TGTGCCAGCAGCTTAGTTGCAGGCAATAATTCACCCCTCCACTTT. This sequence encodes CASSLVAGNNSPLHF.

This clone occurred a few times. Here the CDR3 reads CASSVDSGLSEQYF. Written as DNA, the CDR3 is TGTGCCAGCAGCGTAGATTCAGGGTTAAGCGAGCAGTACTTC. The J gene is TRBJ2-7, the V gene TRBV9; tentatively, D is TRBD1 (5 bases). The germline gives CDR1 SGDLS, CDR2 YYNGEE. This CDR3 has 14 residues. V was trimmed by 0 bases and J by 6 bases, leaving 13 bases between them.

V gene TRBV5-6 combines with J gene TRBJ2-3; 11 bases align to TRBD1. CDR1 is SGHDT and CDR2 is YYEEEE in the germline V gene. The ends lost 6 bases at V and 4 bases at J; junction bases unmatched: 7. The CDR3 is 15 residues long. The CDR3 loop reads CASIWGQGVADTQYF. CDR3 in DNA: TGTGCCAGCATCTGGGGACAGGGGGTCGCAGATACGCAGTATTTT.

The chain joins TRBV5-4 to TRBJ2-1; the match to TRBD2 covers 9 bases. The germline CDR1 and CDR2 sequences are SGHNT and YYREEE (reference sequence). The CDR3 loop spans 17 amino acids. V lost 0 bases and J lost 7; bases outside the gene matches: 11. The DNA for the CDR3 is TGTGCCAGCAGCTTGGAGGGTTGGCGGGGGGGCGGAAATGAGCAGTTCTTC. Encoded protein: CASSLEGWRGGGNEQFF.

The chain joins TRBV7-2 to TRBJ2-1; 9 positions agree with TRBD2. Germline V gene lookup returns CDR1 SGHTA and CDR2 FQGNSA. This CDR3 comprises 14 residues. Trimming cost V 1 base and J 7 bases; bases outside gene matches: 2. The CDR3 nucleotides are TGTGCCAGCAGCTTAGGCCTAGCGGGGAATGAGCAGTTCTTC. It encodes CASSLGLAGNEQFF.

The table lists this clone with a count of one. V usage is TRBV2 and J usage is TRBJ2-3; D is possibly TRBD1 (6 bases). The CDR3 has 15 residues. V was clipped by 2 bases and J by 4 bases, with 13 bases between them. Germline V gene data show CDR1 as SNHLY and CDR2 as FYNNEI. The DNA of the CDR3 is TGTGCCAGCAGTGAACCCAGGGGCGGTGCAGATACGCAGTATTTT. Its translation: CASSEPRGGADTQYF.

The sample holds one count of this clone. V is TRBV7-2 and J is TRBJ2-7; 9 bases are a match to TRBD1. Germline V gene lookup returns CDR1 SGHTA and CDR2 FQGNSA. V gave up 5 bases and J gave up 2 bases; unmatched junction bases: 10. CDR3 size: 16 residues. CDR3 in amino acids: CASSVARDRDAYEQYF. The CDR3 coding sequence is TGTGCCAGCAGCGTCGCCCGGGACAGGGATGCCTACGAGCAGTACTTC.

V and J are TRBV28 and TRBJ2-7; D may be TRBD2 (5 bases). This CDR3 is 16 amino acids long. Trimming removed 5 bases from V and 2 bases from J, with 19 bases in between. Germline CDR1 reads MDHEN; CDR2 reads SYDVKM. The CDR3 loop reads CASSLPGSARAYEQYF. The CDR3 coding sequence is TGTGCCAGCAGTCTCCCGGGAAGCGCGAGGGCCTACGAGCAGTACTTC.

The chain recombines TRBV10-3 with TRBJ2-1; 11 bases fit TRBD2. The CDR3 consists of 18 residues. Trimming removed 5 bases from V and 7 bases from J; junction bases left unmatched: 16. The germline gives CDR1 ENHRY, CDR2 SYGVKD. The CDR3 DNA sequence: TGTGCCATCAGTAAGCAATCACCCCTAGCGGGGGGCCAAAATGAGCAGTTCTTC. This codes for CAISKQSPLAGGQNEQFF.